This T cell receptor beta chain is from a study of T-cell reconstitution after alpha-beta-depleted transplantation in children. Study results and limitations: Surviving recipient T cells and thymic progenitors underlay high day-60 TCRbeta diversity in some patients. Expanded graft clones numbering several hundred reportedly gave rise to alpha-beta T cells about two months after transplant. Among T cells one year after transplant, newly produced cells accounted for most counts and diversity.

The TCRbeta library was prepared with unique molecular identifiers. Each CDR3 protein is one row after TCRdb ran MiXCR on the PCR reads. The sample includes about 250,000 distinct CDR3 sequences, more than 20% seen only once; the top ten take around 4.8%. In the case of this clonotype: What it recognizes is unknown.

Germline V lookup: CDR1 GTSNPN, CDR2 SVGIG (reference sequence). The trim removed 2 bases at V and 4 bases at J, leaving 3 bases unmatched. This CDR3 contains 14 residues. The chain uses TRBV30 and TRBJ2-3; 10 bases agree with TRBD1. This sequence was found in a female patient between 2 and 10 years old who had a stem cell transplant for congenital amegakaryocytic thrombocytopenia, so the T cells may come from the graft donor. Sequencing used PBMCs, mostly from graft donor cells, obtained 360 days after TCRalphabeta/CD19-depleted stem cell transplant. This CDR3 reads CAWSRGQGADTQYF. DNA for the CDR3: TGTGCCTGGAGTCGAGGACAGGGGGCAGATACGCAGTATTTT.